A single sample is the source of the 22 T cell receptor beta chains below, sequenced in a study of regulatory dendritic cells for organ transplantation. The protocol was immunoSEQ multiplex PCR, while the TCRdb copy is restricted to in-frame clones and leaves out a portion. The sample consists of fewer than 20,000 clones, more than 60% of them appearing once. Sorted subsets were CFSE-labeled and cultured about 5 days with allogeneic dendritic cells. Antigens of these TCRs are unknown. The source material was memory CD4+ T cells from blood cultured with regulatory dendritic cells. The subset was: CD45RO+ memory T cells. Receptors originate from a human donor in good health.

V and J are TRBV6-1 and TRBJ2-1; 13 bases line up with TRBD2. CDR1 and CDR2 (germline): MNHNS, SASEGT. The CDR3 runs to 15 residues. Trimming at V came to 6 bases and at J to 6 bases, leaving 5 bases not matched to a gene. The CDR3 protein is CASRGRTSGSNEQFF. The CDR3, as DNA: TGTGCCAGCAGAGGACGGACTAGCGGGAGCAATGAGCAGTTCTTC.

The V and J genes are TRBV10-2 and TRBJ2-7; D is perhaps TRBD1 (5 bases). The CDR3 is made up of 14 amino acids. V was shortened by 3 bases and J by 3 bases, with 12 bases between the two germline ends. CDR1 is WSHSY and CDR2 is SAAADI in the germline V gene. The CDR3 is CASSDFSRGYEQYF. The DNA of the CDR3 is TGCGCCAGCAGTGATTTCAGTAGGGGCTACGAGCAGTACTTC.

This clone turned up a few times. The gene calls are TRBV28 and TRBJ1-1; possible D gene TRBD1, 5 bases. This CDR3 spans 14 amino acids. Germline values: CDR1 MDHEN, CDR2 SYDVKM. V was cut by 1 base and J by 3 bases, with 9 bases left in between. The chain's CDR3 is CASSLSGGHTEAFF. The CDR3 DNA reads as TGTGCCAGCAGTTTATCGGGGGGTCACACTGAAGCTTTCTTT. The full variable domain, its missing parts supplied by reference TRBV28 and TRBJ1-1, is DVKVTQSSRYLVKRTGEKVFLECVQDMDHENMFWYRQDPGLGLRLIYFSYDVKMKEKGDIPEGYSVSREKKERFSLILESASTNQTSMYLCASSLSGGHTEAFFGQGTRLTVV.

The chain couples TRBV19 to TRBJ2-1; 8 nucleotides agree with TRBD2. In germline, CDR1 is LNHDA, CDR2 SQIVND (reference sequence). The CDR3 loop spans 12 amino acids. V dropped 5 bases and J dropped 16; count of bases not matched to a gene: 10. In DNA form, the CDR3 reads TGTGCCAGTAGTCTTCCCCTGGGACTAGTTTTCTTC. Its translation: CASSLPLGLVFF.

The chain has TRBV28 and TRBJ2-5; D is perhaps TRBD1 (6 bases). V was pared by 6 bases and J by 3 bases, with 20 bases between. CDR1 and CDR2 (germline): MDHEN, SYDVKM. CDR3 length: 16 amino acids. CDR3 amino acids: CASSSPGWTAKETQYF. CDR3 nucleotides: TGTGCCAGCAGCTCCCCGGGGTGGACAGCCAAAGAGACCCAGTACTTC.

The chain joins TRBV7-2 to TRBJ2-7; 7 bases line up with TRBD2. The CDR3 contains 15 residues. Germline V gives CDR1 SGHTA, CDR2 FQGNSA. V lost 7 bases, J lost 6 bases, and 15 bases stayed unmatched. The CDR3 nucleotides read TGTGCCAGCAACCCAGCCGGAGCGGGGTGGGGCGAGCAGTACTTC. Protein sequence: CASNPAGAGWGEQYF.

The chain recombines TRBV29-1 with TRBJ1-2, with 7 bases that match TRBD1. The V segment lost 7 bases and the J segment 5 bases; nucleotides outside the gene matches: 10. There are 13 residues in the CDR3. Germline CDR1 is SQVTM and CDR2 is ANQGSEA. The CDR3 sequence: CSGTLGGPYGYTF. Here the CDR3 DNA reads TGCAGCGGGACATTAGGGGGCCCGTATGGCTACACCTTC.

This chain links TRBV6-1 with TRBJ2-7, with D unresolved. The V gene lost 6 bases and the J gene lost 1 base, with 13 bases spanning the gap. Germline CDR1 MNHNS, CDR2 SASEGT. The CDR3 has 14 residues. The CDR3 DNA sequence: TGTGCCAGCAGGTGGACGTGGAGTTCCTACGAGCAGTACTTC. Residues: CASRWTWSSYEQYF.

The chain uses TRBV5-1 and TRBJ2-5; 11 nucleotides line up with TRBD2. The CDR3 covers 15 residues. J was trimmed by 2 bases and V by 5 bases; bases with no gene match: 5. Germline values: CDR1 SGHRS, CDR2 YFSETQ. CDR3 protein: CASRPGLAAQETQYF. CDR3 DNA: TGCGCCAGCAGGCCGGGACTAGCGGCACAAGAGACCCAGTACTTC.

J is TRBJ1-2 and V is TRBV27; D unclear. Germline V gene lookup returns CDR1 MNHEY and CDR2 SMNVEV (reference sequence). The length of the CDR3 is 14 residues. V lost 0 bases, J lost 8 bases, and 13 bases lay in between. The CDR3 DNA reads TGTGCCAGCAGTTTATCAAGATTGAGTGGAGGCTACACCTTC. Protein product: CASSLSRLSGGYTF.

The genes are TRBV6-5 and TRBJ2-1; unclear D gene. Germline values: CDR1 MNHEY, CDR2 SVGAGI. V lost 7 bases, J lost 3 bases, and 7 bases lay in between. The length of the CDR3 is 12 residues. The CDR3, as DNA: TGTGCCAGCATGAGGAGCTACAATGAGCAGTTCTTC. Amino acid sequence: CASMRSYNEQFF.

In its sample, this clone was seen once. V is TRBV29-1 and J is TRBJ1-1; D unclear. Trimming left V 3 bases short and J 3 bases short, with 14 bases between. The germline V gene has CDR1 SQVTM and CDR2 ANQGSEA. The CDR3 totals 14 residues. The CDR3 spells CSVDSGRRDTEAFF. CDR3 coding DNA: TGCAGCGTTGATTCCGGGCGGCGCGACACTGAAGCTTTCTTT.

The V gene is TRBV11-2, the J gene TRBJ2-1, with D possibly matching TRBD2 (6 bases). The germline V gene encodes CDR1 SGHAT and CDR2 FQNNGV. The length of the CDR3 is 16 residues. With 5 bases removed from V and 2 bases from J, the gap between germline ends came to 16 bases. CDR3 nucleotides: TGTGCCAGCAGCCAAGGGACTGTCCCCGCCTACAATGAGCAGTTCTTC. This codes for CASSQGTVPAYNEQFF.

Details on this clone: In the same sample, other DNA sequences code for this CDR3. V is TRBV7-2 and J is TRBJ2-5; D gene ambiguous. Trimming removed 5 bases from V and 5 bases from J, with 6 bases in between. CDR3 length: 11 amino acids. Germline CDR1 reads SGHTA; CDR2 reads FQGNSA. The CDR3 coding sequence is TGTGCCAGCAGCCCCCAGGAGACCCAGTACTTC. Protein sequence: CASSPQETQYF.

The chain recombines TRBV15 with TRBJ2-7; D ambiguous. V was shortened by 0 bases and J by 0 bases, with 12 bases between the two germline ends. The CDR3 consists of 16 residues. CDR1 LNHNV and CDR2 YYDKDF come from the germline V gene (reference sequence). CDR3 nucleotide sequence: TGTGCCACCAGCAGAGATTATACGGGCAGCTCCTACGAGCAGTACTTC. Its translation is CATSRDYTGSSYEQYF.

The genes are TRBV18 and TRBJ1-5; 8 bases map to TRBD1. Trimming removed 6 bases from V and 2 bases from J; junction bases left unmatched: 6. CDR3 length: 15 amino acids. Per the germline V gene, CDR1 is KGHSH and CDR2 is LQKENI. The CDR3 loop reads CASSLTGARNQPQHF. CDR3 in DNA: TGTGCCAGCTCCCTGACAGGGGCGCGCAATCAGCCCCAGCATTTT.

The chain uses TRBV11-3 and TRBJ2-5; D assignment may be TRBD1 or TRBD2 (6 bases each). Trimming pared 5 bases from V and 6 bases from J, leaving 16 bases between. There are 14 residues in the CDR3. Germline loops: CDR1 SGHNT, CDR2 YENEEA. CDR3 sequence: CASSPGGGQKTQYF. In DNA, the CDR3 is TGTGCCAGCAGCCCCGGGGGAGGACAGAAGACCCAGTACTTC.

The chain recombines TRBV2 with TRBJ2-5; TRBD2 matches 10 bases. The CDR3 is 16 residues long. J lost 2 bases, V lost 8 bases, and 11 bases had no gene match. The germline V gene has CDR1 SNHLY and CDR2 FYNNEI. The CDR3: CASQLDRTSGQETQYF. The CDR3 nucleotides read TGTGCCAGCCAACTAGATAGGACTAGCGGACAAGAGACCCAGTACTTC.

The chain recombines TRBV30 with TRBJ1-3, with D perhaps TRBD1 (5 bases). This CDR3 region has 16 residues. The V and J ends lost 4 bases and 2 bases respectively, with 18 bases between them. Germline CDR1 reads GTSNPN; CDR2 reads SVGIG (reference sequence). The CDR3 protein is CAWNVGRITTGNTIYF. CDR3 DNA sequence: TGTGCCTGGAATGTGGGACGAATAACGACTGGAAACACCATATATTTT.

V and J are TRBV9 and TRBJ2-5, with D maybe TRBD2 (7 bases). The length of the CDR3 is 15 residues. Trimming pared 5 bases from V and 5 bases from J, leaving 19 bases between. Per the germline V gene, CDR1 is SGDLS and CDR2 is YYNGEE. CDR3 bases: TGTGCCAGCAGTCTCAATGGAGCGGGACATGAGACCCAGTACTTC. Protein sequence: CASSLNGAGHETQYF.

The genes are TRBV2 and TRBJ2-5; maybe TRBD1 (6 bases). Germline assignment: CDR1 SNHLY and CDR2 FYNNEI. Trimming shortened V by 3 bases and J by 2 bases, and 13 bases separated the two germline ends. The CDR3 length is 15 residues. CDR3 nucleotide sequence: TGTGCCAGCAGTGACTTGGACAGCATTCAAGAGACCCAGTACTTC. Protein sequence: CASSDLDSIQETQYF.

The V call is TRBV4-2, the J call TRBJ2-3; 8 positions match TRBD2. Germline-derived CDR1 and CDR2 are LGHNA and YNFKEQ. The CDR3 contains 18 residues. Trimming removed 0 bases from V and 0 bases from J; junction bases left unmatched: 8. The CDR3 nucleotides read TGTGCCAGCAGCCAAGAAGGGGGTGGCGGGGGGAGCACAGATACGCAGTATTTT. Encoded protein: CASSQEGGGGGSTDTQYF.